Listed below are T cell receptor beta chains from one sample, sequenced in a study of monozygotic twins with inflammatory bowel disease. TCRdb reworked the 5' RACE reads into one entry per CDR3 protein, no DNA. The specimen's table records around 99,000 distinct CDR3 sequences. The sequenced sample consisted of blood. The receptor source for this set is a human donor with ulcerative colitis or Crohn's disease, or a healthy co-twin of an affected twin (not recorded which). The CDR3 runs from the conserved cysteine through the conserved F or W.

>TRBJ1-2|TRBV19
CASSPDGTGAGYGYTF
>TRBJ2-3|TRBV7-9
CASSLARGTDTQYF
>TRBJ2-3|TRBV29-1
CSAPDYSSTDTQYF
>TRBJ2-2|TRBV12-2
CASRLGTSSVTGELFF
>TRBJ1-1|TRBV5-1
CASSFAVVNTEAFF
>TRBJ2-4|TRBV20-1
CSARDMDRAIQYF
>TRBJ1-3|TRBV20-1
CSAIKGDSGNTIYF
>TRBJ2-1|TRBV28
CASREKAGGPYNEQFF
>TRBJ2-5|TRBV28
CASRLQGRETQYF
>TRBJ1-6|TRBV6-1
CASRIRDTNNSPLHF
>TRBJ2-3|TRBV20-1
CSNTPFQFSTDTQYF
>TRBJ2-7|TRBV5-1
CASSSQGGYEQYF
>TRBJ2-3|TRBV7-2
CASSLGGRDTQYF
>TRBJ2-2|TRBV2
CASSSSSSRTGELFF
>TRBJ2-1|TRBV6-5
CASSSYGTANEQFF
>TRBJ1-5|TRBV5-1
CASSLEHFNQPQHF
>TRBJ1-5|TRBV28
CASRGFSNQPQHF
>TRBJ2-5|TRBV18
CASSPAAQETQYF
>TRBJ2-5|TRBV29-1
CSVEKAGYQETQYF
>TRBJ2-6|TRBV4-2
CASSQSGTGWPGANVLTF
>TRBJ2-1|TRBV20-1
CSAPGAGEGFNEQFF
>TRBJ1-5|TRBV12-3/TRBV12-4
CASSLWGSNQPQHF
>TRBJ2-4|TRBV7-2
CASSPEVLNIQYF
>TRBJ2-4|TRBV20-1
CSARDSNWQNIQYF
>TRBJ1-6|TRBV12-3/TRBV12-4
CASGNREFSPLHF
>TRBJ2-1|TRBV28
CAIGAGHNEQFF
>TRBJ2-7|TRBV5-1
CASSAGARDGEQYF
>TRBJ2-1|TRBV7-9
CASSHPGTLYNEQFF
>TRBJ1-5|TRBV27
CASSPHTDLNQPQHF
>TRBJ1-1|TRBV20-1
CSASAGNTEAFF
>TRBJ1-5|TRBV20-1
CSARDLKLSNQPQHF
>TRBJ2-1|TRBV5-1
CASSLAVGQVSYEQFF
>TRBJ1-1|TRBV9
CASSIEGLNTEAFF
>TRBJ1-1|TRBV3-1
CASSQAGATEAFF
>TRBJ1-5|TRBV7-8
CASSFDRPNQPQHF
>TRBJ2-1|TRBV10-3
CAISDYNEQFF
>TRBJ1-1|TRBV7-2
CASSRRDRGPGTEAFF
>TRBJ1-1|TRBV11-2
CASSPNRGWSTEAFF
>TRBJ2-1|TRBV28
CASREIDRGSYNEQFF
>TRBJ1-1|TRBV11-1
CASRLSPNTEAFF
>TRBJ2-1|TRBV6-2/TRBV6-3
CASSYGAGPLTIEQFF